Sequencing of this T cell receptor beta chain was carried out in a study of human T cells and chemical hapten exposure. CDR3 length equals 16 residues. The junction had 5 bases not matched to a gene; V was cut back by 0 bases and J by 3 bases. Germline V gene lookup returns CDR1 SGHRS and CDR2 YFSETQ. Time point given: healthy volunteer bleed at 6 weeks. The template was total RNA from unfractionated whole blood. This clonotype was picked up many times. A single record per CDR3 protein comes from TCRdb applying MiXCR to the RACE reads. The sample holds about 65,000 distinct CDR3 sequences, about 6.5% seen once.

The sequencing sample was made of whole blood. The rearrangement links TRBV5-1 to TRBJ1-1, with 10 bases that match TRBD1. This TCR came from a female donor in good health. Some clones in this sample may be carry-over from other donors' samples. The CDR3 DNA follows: TGCGCCAGCAGCTTGGAGACAGGGGGCGCGGACACTGAAGCTTTCTTT. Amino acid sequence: CASSLETGGADTEAFF.